This TCR beta chain emerged from a study of T cells in Graves' hyperthyroidism and ophthalmopathy. Worth noting for this clonotype: Its antigen is as yet unknown.

Researchers amplified the TCR beta CDR3 regions from RNA transcripts. HTBI primers drove first-round RT-PCR of the TCR CDR3. TCRdb fed the multiplex PCR reads into MiXCR, producing one record per CDR3 protein. The sample has about 270,000 distinct CDR3 sequences, almost 25% seen once; the top ten hold roughly a third. CDR3 length: 14 amino acids. The V gene's germline CDR1 is MDHEN and CDR2 SYDVKM. J was trimmed by 0 bases and V by 7 bases; bases with no gene match: 4. Not enrolled were patients with uncontrolled infection, other autoimmune disease, pregnancy or lactation. Fresh peripheral blood, approximately 10 ml, was the source of the PBMCs. Notes on the study in general: The majority of expanded thyroid clonotypes above 0.001 also appeared in blood.

This receptor was identified in a woman aged 35 to 49 with Graves' ophthalmopathy. Sequencing input: blood. V gene TRBV28 combines with J gene TRBJ1-1; 8 positions match TRBD1. The CDR3 protein is CASTRTGLNTEAFF. In DNA, the CDR3 is TGTGCCAGCACCAGGACAGGGTTGAACACTGAAGCTTTCTTT.